This TCR beta chain was obtained from a study of Graves' ophthalmopathy and Graves' hyperthyroidism. Hyperthyroidism patients, aged 18 to 65, were newly diagnosed, under 2 months' duration. The V gene's germline CDR1 is SGHRS and CDR2 YFSETQ. V was pared by 0 bases and J by 4 bases, with 3 bases of the junction left unmatched. CDR3 size: 14 residues. The sample holds many counts of this clonotype. For repertoire sequencing, the TCR beta CDR3 regions were amplified from RNA transcripts. After a first-round RT-PCR with HTBI primers, a second-round multiplex PCR was run. One entry per CDR3 protein, called by TCRdb with MiXCR from the multiplex PCR reads. The data hold about 1.2 million distinct CDR3 sequences, with 36% observed a single time.

Sequencing was carried out using peripheral blood or thyroid tissue (not recorded which). The TCR comes from an adult man with Graves' hyperthyroidism. V gene TRBV5-1 combines with J gene TRBJ2-7, with 8 bases that match TRBD1. Here the CDR3 reads CASSLETGVYEQYF. The CDR3 DNA follows: TGCGCCAGCAGCTTGGAGACAGGGGTTTACGAGCAGTACTTC.